Presented here are 32 T cell receptor beta chains from one specimen sequenced in a study of cytomegalovirus exposure and HLA in healthy donors. This PCR relied on a set of 60 Vbeta primers and 13 Jbeta primers. The protocol was immunoSEQ multiplex PCR, while the TCRdb copy is restricted to in-frame clones and leaves out a portion. The sample consists of under 200,000 clones, around 74% of them appearing once. The specimen was PBMCs. All receptors derive from a woman aged 25 to 39 in good health and CMV-seronegative.

The rearrangement joins TRBV7-9 to TRBJ2-1; D gene unclear. The CDR3 has 12 residues. Looked up from germline, CDR1 is SEHNR and CDR2 is FQNEAQ (reference sequence). Deletions cut 1 base from V and 7 bases from J, with 5 bases between. CDR3 coding DNA: TGTGCCAGCAGCTTAGTTCTTAATGAGCAGTTCTTC. As protein: CASSLVLNEQFF. The full variable domain, completed using reference TRBV7-9 and TRBJ2-1, is DTGVSQNPRHKITKRGQNVTFRCDPISEHNRLYWYRQTLGQGPEFLTYFQNEAQLEKSRLLSDRFSAERPKGSFSTLEIQRTEQGDSAMYLCASSLVLNEQFFGPGTRLTVL.

The CDR3 bases are TGTGCCAGCAGCTTAGGGTACGGGGAAGAGACCCAGTACTTC. Translating it yields CASSLGYGEETQYF. The J gene is TRBJ2-5, the V gene TRBV11-3; the D gene is possibly TRBD2 (5 bases). Germline CDR1 is SGHNT and CDR2 is YENEEA. The CDR3 has 14 amino acids. V was trimmed by 1 base and J by 3 bases, leaving 9 bases between them.

The rearrangement links TRBV29-1 to TRBJ2-1; maybe TRBD1 (6 bases). The CDR3 contains 12 residues. The ends were cut back, 6 bases at V and 6 bases at J, with 12 bases in the middle. In germline, CDR1 is SQVTM, CDR2 ANQGSEA. CDR3 coding DNA: TGCAGCGTCCTTACAGGGCCCAATGAGCAGTTCTTC. Protein product: CSVLTGPNEQFF.

This rearrangement joins TRBV6-1 to TRBJ1-2; D is uncertain. Germline CDR1 MNHNS, CDR2 SASEGT. CDR3 length: 14 amino acids. Between the trimmed V and J ends, which lost 3 bases and 5 bases, there was a span of 13 bases. The CDR3 DNA reads as TGTGCCAGCAGTGATGACCGATTGACTTATGGCTACACCTTC. Its translation is CASSDDRLTYGYTF.

V is TRBV19 and J is TRBJ1-6; 7 bases agree with TRBD1. CDR1 is LNHDA, CDR2 SQIVND, per germline (reference sequence). Unmatched junction bases numbered 7, after V lost 5 bases and J lost 6 bases. The CDR3 covers 15 residues. CDR3 coding DNA: TGTGCCAGTAGTGAGACAGGGAGCGGTAATTCACCCCTCCACTTT. Translated, it gives CASSETGSGNSPLHF.

This chain connects TRBV28 to TRBJ2-1, with D tentatively TRBD2 (5 bases). Germline assignment: CDR1 MDHEN and CDR2 SYDVKM. The CDR3 has 13 amino acids. V was pared by 6 bases and J by 6 bases, with 12 bases between. This chain's CDR3 is CASRDSTLNEQFF. The CDR3 coding sequence is TGTGCCAGCAGGGACTCGACTCTCAATGAGCAGTTCTTC.

The CDR3 nucleotides read TGTGCCAGCAGTTACTCAACGGGGAATCAGCCCCAGCATTTT. Its protein is CASSYSTGNQPQHF. The chain has TRBV6-5 and TRBJ1-5, with no clear D. V was shortened by 0 bases and J by 4 bases, with 7 bases between the two germline ends. The CDR3 has 14 amino acids. CDR1 and CDR2 (germline): MNHEY, SVGAGI.

J is TRBJ2-5 and V is TRBV28; TRBD2 matches 8 bases. Germline-derived CDR1 and CDR2 are MDHEN and SYDVKM. The CDR3 sequence is 13 residues long. J was trimmed by 5 bases and V by 7 bases; bases with no gene match: 6. The CDR3 nucleotides read TGTGCCAGCAAACATAGCGGGGTGGAGACCCAGTACTTC. Amino acid sequence: CASKHSGVETQYF.

This sequence joins TRBV5-4 and TRBJ2-2, with 9 bases that match TRBD1. V gave up 0 bases and J gave up 4 bases; unmatched junction bases: 4. The germline V gene has CDR1 SGHNT and CDR2 YYREEE (reference sequence). The CDR3 runs to 16 residues. As DNA, the CDR3 is TGTGCCAGCAGCTTGGGGGGACAGGGCGGCACCGGGGAGCTGTTTTTT. Residues: CASSLGGQGGTGELFF.

On this clone: This sample also contains other DNA sequences that code for the same CDR3. The chain carries TRBV5-1 and TRBJ2-7; D might be TRBD1 (6 bases). Trimming cost V 2 bases and J 3 bases, with 9 bases left between them. CDR3 size: 13 residues. Germline V gene data show CDR1 as SGHRS and CDR2 as YFSETQ. The CDR3 nucleotides are TGCGCCAGCAGCTTAACAGGGAGCTACGAGCAGTACTTC. It codes for CASSLTGSYEQYF.

This clone was observed a few times. The chain employs TRBV4-1 and TRBJ2-7, with TRBD1 identical over 8 bases. CDR3 length equals 15 residues. V was clipped by 5 bases and J by 6 bases; unmatched bases: 12. Germline values: CDR1 MGHRA, CDR2 YSYEKL. CDR3 protein: CASSITPGGVTEQYF. The CDR3, as DNA: TGCGCCAGCAGCATAACACCAGGGGGCGTGACCGAGCAGTACTTC.

CDR3 sequence: CASSIGLVSTDTQYF. DNA of the CDR3: TGTGCCAGTAGTATAGGACTAGTCAGCACAGATACGCAGTATTTT. The chain recombines TRBV19 with TRBJ2-3; TRBD2 might be the D (6 bases). CDR1 and CDR2 (germline): LNHDA, SQIVND (reference sequence). Trimming took 1 base from V and 0 from J, leaving 8 bases between them. The CDR3 length is 15 residues.

The V call is TRBV10-3, the J call TRBJ1-2, with 8 positions matching TRBD1. CDR3 size: 15 residues. Per the germline V gene, CDR1 is ENHRY and CDR2 is SYGVKD. V shed 3 bases, J shed 7 bases, and the junction held 10 bases outside the gene matches. The CDR3 loop reads CAISEWAGGAGGYTF. In nucleotides, the CDR3 is TGTGCCATCAGTGAATGGGCAGGGGGCGCAGGTGGCTACACCTTC.

This clone was seen once. CDR3 protein: CASSLAPSGNSYEQYF. The CDR3 region has the DNA TGCGCCAGCAGCTTGGCCCCTTCGGGAAACTCCTACGAGCAGTACTTC. V is TRBV5-1 and J is TRBJ2-7; D might be TRBD2 (5 bases). The CDR3 runs 16 residues. The germline gives CDR1 SGHRS, CDR2 YFSETQ. V dropped 0 bases and J dropped 0 bases, with 13 bases sitting between them.

The chain is built from TRBV11-2 and TRBJ2-7; possible D gene TRBD2, 7 bases. The V gene lost 6 bases and the J gene lost 4 bases, with 13 bases spanning the gap. From germline, CDR1 is SGHAT and CDR2 FQNNGV. The length of the CDR3 is 13 residues. The CDR3 sequence is CASRSRGGYEQYF. The CDR3 bases are TGTGCCAGCAGAAGCAGGGGAGGGTACGAGCAGTACTTC.

Comments on this clone: Other DNA sequences from this sample encode an identical CDR3 as well. V and J are TRBV6-5 and TRBJ2-7; D possibly corresponds to TRBD2 (5 bases). Deletions cut 0 bases from V and 2 bases from J, with 8 bases between. The CDR3 totals 14 residues. In germline, CDR1 is MNHEY, CDR2 SVGAGI. This CDR3 is CASSYSRGTYEQYF. CDR3 nucleotide sequence: TGTGCCAGCAGTTACTCACGGGGTACCTACGAGCAGTACTTC.

Details on this clone: Within the sample, other DNA sequences also encode this same CDR3. V usage is TRBV21-1 and J usage is TRBJ1-5; the D call in the table, TRBD1, was not verified against the DNA. TRBV21-1 is designated a pseudogene. The CDR3 length is 11 residues. The CDR3 nucleotides are TGTGCCAGCAGCAGAGGGGGCCCCCAGCATTTT. This gives the protein CASSRGGPQHF.

The chain couples TRBV18 to TRBJ2-2; no definite D call. The V end was cut by 0 bases, the J end by 1 base, with 6 bases between. This CDR3 has 15 residues. The germline V gene encodes CDR1 KGHSH and CDR2 LQKENI. For the CDR3, the DNA is TGTGCCAGCTCACCACCGTCAGGGAACACCGGGGAGCTGTTTTTT. Amino acid sequence: CASSPPSGNTGELFF. Full variable domain (outside the CDR3, taken from reference TRBV18 and TRBJ2-2): NAGVMQNPRHLVRRRGQEARLRCSPMKGHSHVYWYRQLPEEGLKFMVYLQKENIIDESGMPKERFSAEFPKEGPSILRIQQVVRGDSAAYFCASSPPSGNTGELFFGEGSRLTVL.

This sequence joins TRBV10-3 and TRBJ2-7, with D perhaps TRBD1 (6 bases). The CDR3 is 14 residues long. CDR1 and CDR2 (germline): ENHRY, SYGVKD. V lost 6 bases and J 6 bases, leaving 18 bases between the germline ends. For the CDR3, the DNA is TGTGCCATCAGAACGGGACAACTTCGTTTCGAGCAGTACTTC. This codes for CAIRTGQLRFEQYF.

The chain links TRBV7-9 to TRBJ1-1; possible D gene TRBD1, 5 bases. From germline, CDR1 is SEHNR and CDR2 FQNEAQ (reference sequence). The ends were cut back, 4 bases at V and 0 bases at J, with 15 bases in the middle. This CDR3 has 16 residues. The CDR3 loop reads CASSSLRDSLNTEAFF. DNA of the CDR3: TGTGCCAGCAGCTCCCTCCGGGACTCTCTGAACACTGAAGCTTTCTTT.

This chain connects TRBV2 to TRBJ1-1; a possible D gene is TRBD1 (6 bases). The germline V gene encodes CDR1 SNHLY and CDR2 FYNNEI. V was shortened by 8 bases and J by 1 base, with 14 bases between the two germline ends. The CDR3 covers 14 residues. For the CDR3, the DNA is TGTGCCAGCCAGATTACAGGGACGAACACTGAAGCTTTCTTT. Protein product: CASQITGTNTEAFF. Full variable domain (rest looked up from reference TRBV2 and TRBJ1-1): EPEVTQTPSHQVTQMGQEVILRCVPISNHLYFYWYRQILGQKVEFLVSFYNNEISEKSEIFDDQFSVERPDGSNFTLKIRSTKLEDSAMYFCASQITGTNTEAFFGQGTRLTVV.

Here the CDR3 DNA reads TGTGCCAGCAGTTTATGGGCGACGGGGGGTTACAATGAGCAGTTCTTC. Its protein product is CASSLWATGGYNEQFF. The chain recombines TRBV27 with TRBJ2-1, with 7 bases matching TRBD2. The J segment lost 4 bases and the V segment lost 1 base, leaving 7 bases of the junction unmatched. This CDR3 has 16 amino acids. The V gene's germline CDR1 is MNHEY and CDR2 SMNVEV (reference sequence).

V gene TRBV7-9 combines with J gene TRBJ1-5; 7 nucleotides match TRBD1. After removal of 4 bases from V and 4 bases from J, the junction contained 1 base not matched to a gene. CDR3 size: 13 residues. The germline gives CDR1 SEHNR, CDR2 FQNEAQ (reference sequence). Here the CDR3 reads CASSSTGNQPQHF. The CDR3 DNA is TGTGCCAGCAGCTCGACAGGGAATCAGCCCCAGCATTTT.

The CDR3 is CASSLRRDSGNQPQHF. Here the CDR3 DNA reads TGTGCCAGCAGCTTACGGAGAGACAGTGGGAATCAGCCCCAGCATTTT. The V call is TRBV11-2, the J call TRBJ1-5; TRBD1 might be the D (5 bases). The CDR3 extends over 16 amino acids. CDR1 and CDR2 (germline): SGHAT, FQNNGV. V gave up 2 bases and J gave up 4 bases, with 15 bases separating them.

The CDR3 protein is CASSQGENTEAFF. The CDR3 bases are TGTGCCAGTAGTCAGGGGGAGAACACTGAAGCTTTCTTT. This sequence joins TRBV19 and TRBJ1-1, with 7 bases that match TRBD1. This CDR3 comprises 13 residues. Germline V CDR1 and CDR2: LNHDA, SQIVND (reference sequence). V trimming: 5 bases; J trimming: 1 base; junction bases outside the gene matches: 1.

V and J are TRBV11-2 and TRBJ2-1; TRBD2 is a possible D gene (8 bases). The V gene's germline CDR1 is SGHAT and CDR2 FQNNGV. V was cut by 4 bases and J by 5 bases, with 18 bases left in between. This CDR3 has 16 amino acids. CDR3 loop: CASSSLRGRGDNEQFF. In DNA form, the CDR3 reads TGTGCCAGCAGCTCCTTAAGGGGGCGGGGGGACAATGAGCAGTTCTTC.

The V gene is TRBV27, the J gene TRBJ1-5; 7 bases fit TRBD1. The CDR3 consists of 14 residues. V lost 6 bases and J lost 8; bases outside the gene matches: 10. Germline loops: CDR1 MNHEY, CDR2 SMNVEV (reference sequence). The CDR3 loop is CASSLAQGGKPQHF. For the CDR3, the DNA is TGTGCCAGCAGCCTGGCCCAGGGGGGTAAGCCCCAGCATTTT.

The CDR3 reads CASSPYRKVANTEAFF. Written as DNA, the CDR3 is TGTGCCAGCAGCCCCTACCGTAAAGTCGCGAACACTGAAGCTTTCTTT. V and J are TRBV13 and TRBJ1-1; the D is unclear. Germline V gene sequence: CDR1 PRHDT, CDR2 FYEKMQ (reference sequence). Deletions cut 5 bases from V and 1 base from J, with 17 bases between. CDR3 length: 16 amino acids.

The V call is TRBV2, the J call TRBJ1-5; 11 bases map to TRBD1. V trimming: 8 bases; J trimming: 7 bases; junction bases outside the gene matches: 4. Germline-derived CDR1 and CDR2 are SNHLY and FYNNEI. This CDR3 is 13 amino acids long. The CDR3 region is CASGTGGNQPQHF. The CDR3, as DNA: TGTGCCAGCGGGACAGGGGGTAACCAGCCCCAGCATTTT.

The V gene is TRBV6-1, the J gene TRBJ1-2, with 9 bases lining up with TRBD1. After removal of 10 bases from V and 4 bases from J, the junction contained 10 bases not matched to a gene. The CDR3 is 14 residues long. Germline CDR1 and CDR2: MNHNS and SASEGT. This chain's CDR3 is CATRTGGASYGYTF. The CDR3 DNA is TGTGCCACCAGAACAGGGGGCGCGAGCTATGGCTACACCTTC.

The chain couples TRBV9 to TRBJ1-2; TRBD1 agrees at 7 bases. Germline assignment: CDR1 SGDLS and CDR2 YYNGEE. With 1 base clipped from V and 5 bases from J, the junction kept 5 bases outside the gene matches. The CDR3 consists of 14 residues. The CDR3 sequence: CASSVPRQGYGYTF. The CDR3, as DNA: TGTGCCAGCAGCGTACCCCGACAGGGTTATGGCTACACCTTC.

V usage is TRBV28 and J usage is TRBJ1-2; D not certain. The CDR3 is made up of 13 amino acids. Germline CDR1 and CDR2: MDHEN and SYDVKM. V was clipped by 3 bases and J by 3 bases, with 8 bases between them. The CDR3 region has the DNA TGTGCCAGCAGTTTCCCAGTTGACTATGGCTACACCTTC. It is translated as CASSFPVDYGYTF.